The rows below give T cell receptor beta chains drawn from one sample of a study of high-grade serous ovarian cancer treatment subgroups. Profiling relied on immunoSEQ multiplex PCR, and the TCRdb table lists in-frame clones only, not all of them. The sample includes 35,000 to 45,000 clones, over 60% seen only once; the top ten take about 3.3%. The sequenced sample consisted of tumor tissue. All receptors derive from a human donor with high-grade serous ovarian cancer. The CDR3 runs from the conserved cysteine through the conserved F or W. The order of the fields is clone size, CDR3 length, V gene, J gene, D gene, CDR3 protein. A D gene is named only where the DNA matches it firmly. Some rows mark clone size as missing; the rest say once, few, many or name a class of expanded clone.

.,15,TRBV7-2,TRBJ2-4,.,CASSHRVTFENIQYF
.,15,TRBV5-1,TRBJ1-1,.,CASSSIGRMDTEAFF
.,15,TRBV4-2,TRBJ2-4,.,CASSQDRADTDIQYF
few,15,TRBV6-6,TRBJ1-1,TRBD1,CASSAPTGKNTEAFF
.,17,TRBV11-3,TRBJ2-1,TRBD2,CASSLSRWLAGVNEQFF
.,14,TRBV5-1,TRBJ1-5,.,CASSTGVGNQPQHF
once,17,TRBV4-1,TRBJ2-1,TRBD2,CASSPKRLAGRPNEQFF
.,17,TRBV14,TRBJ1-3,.,CASSQAGESGSGNTIYF
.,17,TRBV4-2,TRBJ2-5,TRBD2,CASSQQAAVGRGETQYF
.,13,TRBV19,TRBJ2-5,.,CASSIFGTETQYF
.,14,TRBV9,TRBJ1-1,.,CASSVVSGGTEAFF
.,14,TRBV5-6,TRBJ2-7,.,CASSLRDPPYEQYF
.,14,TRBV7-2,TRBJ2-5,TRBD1,CASSLVRGQETQYF
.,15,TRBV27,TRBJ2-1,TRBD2,CASSLMTSGSNEQFF
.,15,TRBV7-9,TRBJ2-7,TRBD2,CASSPSPGTSSELYF
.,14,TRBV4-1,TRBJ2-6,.,CASRNPSGANVLTF
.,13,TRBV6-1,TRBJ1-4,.,CASSEAFTEGLFF
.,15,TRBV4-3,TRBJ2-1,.,CASSQDSTIYNEQFF
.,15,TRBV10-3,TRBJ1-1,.,CAIRRGGGDGTEAFF
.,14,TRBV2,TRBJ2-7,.,CASSEEGFAYEQYF
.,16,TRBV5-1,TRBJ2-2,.,CASSADRSGESGELFF
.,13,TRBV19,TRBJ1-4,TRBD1,CASTGTGVEKLFF
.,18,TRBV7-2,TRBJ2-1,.,CASSSPRDQRPEPNEQFF
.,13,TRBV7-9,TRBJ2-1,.,CASSLDSYNEQFF
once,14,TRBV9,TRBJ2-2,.,CASSVGRVGGELFF
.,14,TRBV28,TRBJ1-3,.,CASSLQTSGNTIYF
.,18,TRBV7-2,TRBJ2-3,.,CASSLDLIAAGNTDTQYF
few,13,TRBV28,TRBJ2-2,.,CASSLSGAGELFF
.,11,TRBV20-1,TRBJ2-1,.,CSVGQPGEQFF
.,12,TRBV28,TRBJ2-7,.,CASSKEGYEQYF
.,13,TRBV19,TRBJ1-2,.,CASSIETWDGYTF
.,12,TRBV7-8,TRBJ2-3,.,CASSLVVGTQYF
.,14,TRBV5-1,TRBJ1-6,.,CASSLEAENSPLHF
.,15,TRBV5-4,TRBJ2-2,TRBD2,CASSPGIAGSGELFF